This T cell receptor beta chain was documented in a study of blood T cell repertoires in COVID-19. Overall study: The United States, Italy and Spain were the sources of the acute and convalescent COVID-19 samples. T cells, B-cell-depleted T cells, or PBMCs supplied cDNA or gDNA.

Looked up from germline, CDR1 is LNHDA and CDR2 is SQIVND (reference sequence). The CDR3 is 15 residues long. Trimming took 5 bases from V and 7 from J; bases not matched to a gene: 9. Patients in Seattle were enrolled during active infection, then followed longitudinally. Original methodology: Estimated nucleated cell counts came from reference gene primer amplification. TCRdb's copy holds only in-frame clones and misses some; the assay was immunoSEQ multiplex PCR. V and J calls and clone size are as listed in that table; D and trimming were resolved from the DNA. Among fewer than 250,000 clones listed, about 82% were seen once.

Sequenced sample: peripheral blood. The receptor was isolated from a woman of 80 years or more with COVID-19, enrolled during active disease. The chain uses TRBV19 and TRBJ2-1, with 9 bases that match TRBD1. Here the CDR3 DNA reads TGTGCCAGTAGTCCCGACAGGGGGTTCTGGAATGAGCAGTTCTTC. This codes for CASSPDRGFWNEQFF.